This T cell receptor beta chain was observed in a study of blood T cell repertoires in COVID-19. Clones were sequenced by immunoSEQ multiplex PCR, and TCRdb holds only the in-frame ones, with some missing. In the table there are approximately 90,000 clones, more than 65% of which are singletons. Germline values: CDR1 MNHEY, CDR2 SVGAGI. V was pared by 2 bases and J by 6 bases, with 16 bases between. This CDR3 comprises 15 residues. This TCR was sampled from a man in his 70s with COVID-19, enrolled during active disease. This rearrangement joins TRBV6-5 to TRBJ1-2, with D hard to call. The sequenced material came from peripheral blood. CDR3 amino acids: CASSYSGSRSNGYTF. CDR3 coding DNA: TGTGCCAGCAGTTACAGCGGATCCCGATCTAATGGCTACACCTTC.